The TCR beta chain described here comes from a study of tumor and adjacent non-tumor tissue in lung cancer. Notes on the study in general: Tumor repertoires had a smaller top 100 clone share than normal lung.

TCRbeta libraries were built with three rounds of nested PCR, modified from ARM-PCR. TCRdb re-called the multiplex PCR reads with MiXCR, one entry per CDR3 protein. The sample lists 60,000 to 70,000 distinct CDR3 sequences; 65% to 80% were seen once. The template was RNA from unsorted bulk tissue. This non-tumor lung sample came from over 3 cm beyond the tumor edge. About this clonotype: Its antigen remains unidentified. This CDR3 fails to terminate in the conserved phenylalanine or tryptophan, so it likely reflects a read error.

What was sequenced was distant non-tumor lung tissue. The clonotype comes from a man aged 55 to 70 with non-small cell lung cancer.

CDR3 amino acids: CSVEEPRETASYEQYL. In DNA, the CDR3 is TGCAGCGTTGAAGAGCCCCGCGAGACAGCTTCCTACGAGCAGTACCTC. The chain uses TRBV29-1 and TRBJ2-7, with D tentatively TRBD1 (5 bases). The CDR3 is made up of 16 amino acids. V shed 0 bases and J shed 1 base, with 16 bases lying between them. Germline assignment: CDR1 SQVTM and CDR2 ANQGSEA.